The T cell receptor beta chain under discussion was sequenced for a study of blood T cell repertoires in COVID-19. Whole-study context: Collection of acute and convalescent COVID-19 samples took place in the United States, Italy and Spain. PBMCs, B-cell-depleted T cells, or T cells were the source of the cDNA or gDNA that made up the material.

Germline V lookup: CDR1 SGHRS, CDR2 YFSETQ. This CDR3 is built from 14 residues. V gave up 0 bases and J gave up 3 bases; unmatched junction bases: 1. Original handling: The assay estimated nucleated cells by amplifying reference gene primers. Measured with immunoSEQ multiplex PCR; TCRdb has only the in-frame clones, and not every one. The V and J calls and clone size were taken over from that table, and D and trimming were inferred from the DNA. This sample has about 93,000 clones, with 85% to 90% found just once. Sequenced: peripheral blood. This sequence was found in a human donor with active COVID-19. The donor label of this sample is uncertain. The chain has TRBV5-1 and TRBJ2-7; the match to TRBD1 covers 9 bases. The CDR3 DNA is TGCGCCAGCAGCTTGGGACAGGGGGTCTACGAGCAGTACTTC. This sequence encodes CASSLGQGVYEQYF.